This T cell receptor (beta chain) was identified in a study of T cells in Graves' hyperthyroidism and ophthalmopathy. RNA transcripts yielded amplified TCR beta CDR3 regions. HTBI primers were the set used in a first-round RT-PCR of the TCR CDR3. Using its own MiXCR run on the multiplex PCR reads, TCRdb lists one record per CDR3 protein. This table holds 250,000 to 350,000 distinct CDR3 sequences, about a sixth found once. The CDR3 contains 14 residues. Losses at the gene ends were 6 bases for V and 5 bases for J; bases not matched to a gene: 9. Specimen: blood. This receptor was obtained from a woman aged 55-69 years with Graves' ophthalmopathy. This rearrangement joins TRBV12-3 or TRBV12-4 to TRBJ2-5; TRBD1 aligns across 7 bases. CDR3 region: CASSLGQSGETQYF. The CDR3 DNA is TGTGCCAGCAGCCTGGGACAGAGTGGGGAGACCCAGTACTTC.